This T cell receptor beta chain was found in a study of CD8 T cells in ankylosing spondylitis. Whole-study findings and limits: Ankylosing spondylitis blood appeared to be characterized by a TCR beta motif of roughly eight highly homologous variants. The clones that were linked to disease were reported to be significantly enriched in matched synovial fluid samples from ankylosing spondylitis patients. Past research had described some motif variants in reactive arthritis synovial fluid and blood.

Quantitative 5'-RACE with molecular barcodes generated TCR beta libraries. TCRdb re-called the 5' RACE reads with MiXCR, one entry per CDR3 protein. The sample holds 200,000 to 300,000 distinct CDR3 sequences; roughly a tenth are singletons and the top ten take about 3%. About this clonotype: Its antigen is unidentified.

The CDR3 is made up of 14 amino acids. V lost 1 base, J lost 5 bases, and 5 bases stayed unmatched. Germline-derived CDR1 and CDR2 are MGHDK and SYGVNS. The receptor's source is a male donor with ankylosing spondylitis or in good health (not recorded which). The source material was blood, either unsorted or a sorted T cell fraction (not recorded which). J is TRBJ2-7 and V is TRBV25-1, with 7 bases aligning to TRBD1. CDR3 residues: CASSELLGGDEQYF. The CDR3 DNA sequence: TGTGCCAGCAGTGAATTATTAGGGGGCGACGAGCAGTACTTC.